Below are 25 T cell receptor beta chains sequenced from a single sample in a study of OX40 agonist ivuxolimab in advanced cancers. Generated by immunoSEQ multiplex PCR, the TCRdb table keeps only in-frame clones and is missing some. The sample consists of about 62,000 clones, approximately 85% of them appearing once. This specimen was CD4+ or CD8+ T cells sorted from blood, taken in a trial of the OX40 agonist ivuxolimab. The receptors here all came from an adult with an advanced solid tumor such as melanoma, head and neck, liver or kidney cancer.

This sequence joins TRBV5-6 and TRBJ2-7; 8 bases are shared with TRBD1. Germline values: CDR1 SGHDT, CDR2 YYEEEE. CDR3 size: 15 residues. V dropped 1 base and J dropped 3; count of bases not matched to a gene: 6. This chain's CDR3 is CASSLQGARYYEQYF. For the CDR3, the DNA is TGTGCCAGCAGCTTGCAGGGGGCGAGGTACTACGAGCAGTACTTC.

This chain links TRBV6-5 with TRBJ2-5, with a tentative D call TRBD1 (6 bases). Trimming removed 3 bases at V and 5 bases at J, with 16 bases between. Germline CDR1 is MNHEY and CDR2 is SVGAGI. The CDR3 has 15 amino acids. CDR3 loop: CASSYADSTGETQYF. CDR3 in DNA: TGTGCCAGCAGTTATGCGGACAGCACCGGGGAGACCCAGTACTTC.

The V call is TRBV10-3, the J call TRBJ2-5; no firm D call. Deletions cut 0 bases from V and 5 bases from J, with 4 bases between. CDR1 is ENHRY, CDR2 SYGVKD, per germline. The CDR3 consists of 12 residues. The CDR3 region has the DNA TGTGCCATCAGTGAGTCGCAGGAGACCCAGTACTTC. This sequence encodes CAISESQETQYF.

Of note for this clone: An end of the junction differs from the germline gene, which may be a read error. This CDR3 is CANSPQQGAVGTEAFF. Written as DNA, the CDR3 is TGTGCCAACAGCCCCCAGCAGGGGGCGGTTGGCACTGAAGCTTTCTTT. The chain couples TRBV7-2 to TRBJ1-1; 8 bases map to TRBD1. The CDR3 sequence is 16 residues long. The germline V gene has CDR1 SGHTA and CDR2 FQGNSA.

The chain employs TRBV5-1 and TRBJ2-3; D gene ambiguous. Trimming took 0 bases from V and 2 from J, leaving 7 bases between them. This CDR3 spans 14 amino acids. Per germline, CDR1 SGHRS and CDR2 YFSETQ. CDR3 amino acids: CASSLGGTTDTQYF. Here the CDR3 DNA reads TGCGCCAGCAGCTTGGGGGGAACCACAGATACGCAGTATTTT.

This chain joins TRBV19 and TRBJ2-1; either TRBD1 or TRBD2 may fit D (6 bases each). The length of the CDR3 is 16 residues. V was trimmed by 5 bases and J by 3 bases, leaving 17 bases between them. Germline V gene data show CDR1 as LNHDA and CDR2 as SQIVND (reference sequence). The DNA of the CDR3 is TGTGCCAGTAGTTCAAGATGGGGGGCAGGCTACAATGAGCAGTTCTTC. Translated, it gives CASSSRWGAGYNEQFF.

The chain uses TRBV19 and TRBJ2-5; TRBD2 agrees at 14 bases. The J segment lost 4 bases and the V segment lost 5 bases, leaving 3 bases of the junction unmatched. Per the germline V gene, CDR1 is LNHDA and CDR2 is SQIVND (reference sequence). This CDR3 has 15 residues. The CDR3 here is CASSETSGRVETQYF. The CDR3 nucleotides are TGTGCCAGTAGTGAGACTAGCGGGAGGGTAGAGACCCAGTACTTC.

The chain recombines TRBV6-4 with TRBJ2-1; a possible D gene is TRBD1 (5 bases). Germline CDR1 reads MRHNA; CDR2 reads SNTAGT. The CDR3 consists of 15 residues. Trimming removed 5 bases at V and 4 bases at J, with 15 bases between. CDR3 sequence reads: CASSFEGAPYNEQFF. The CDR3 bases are TGTGCCAGCAGTTTTGAAGGGGCACCGTACAATGAGCAGTTCTTC.

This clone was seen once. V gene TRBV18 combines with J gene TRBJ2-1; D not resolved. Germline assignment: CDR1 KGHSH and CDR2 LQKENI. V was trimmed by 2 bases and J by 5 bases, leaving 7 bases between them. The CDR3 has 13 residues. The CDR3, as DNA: TGTGCCAGCTCACCAGCGCTCAACAATGAGCAGTTCTTC. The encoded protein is CASSPALNNEQFF.

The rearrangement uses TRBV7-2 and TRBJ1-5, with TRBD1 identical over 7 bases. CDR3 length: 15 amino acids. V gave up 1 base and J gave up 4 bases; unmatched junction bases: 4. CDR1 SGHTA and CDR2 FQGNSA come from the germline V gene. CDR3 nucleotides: TGTGCCAGCAGCTTAGGATACAGGGGTAATCAGCCCCAGCATTTT. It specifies CASSLGYRGNQPQHF.

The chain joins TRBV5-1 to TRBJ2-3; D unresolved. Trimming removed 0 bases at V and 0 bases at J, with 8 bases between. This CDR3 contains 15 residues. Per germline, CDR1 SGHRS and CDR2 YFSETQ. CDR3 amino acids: CASSLDISSTDTQYF. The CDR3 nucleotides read TGCGCCAGCAGCTTGGACATCTCGAGCACAGATACGCAGTATTTT.

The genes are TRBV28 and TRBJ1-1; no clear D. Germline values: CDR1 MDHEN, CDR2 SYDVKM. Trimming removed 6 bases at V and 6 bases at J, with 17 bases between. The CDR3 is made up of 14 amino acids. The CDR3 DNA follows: TGTGCCAGCAGATTACGACCGGTCATGTCTGAAGCTTTCTTT. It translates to CASRLRPVMSEAFF.

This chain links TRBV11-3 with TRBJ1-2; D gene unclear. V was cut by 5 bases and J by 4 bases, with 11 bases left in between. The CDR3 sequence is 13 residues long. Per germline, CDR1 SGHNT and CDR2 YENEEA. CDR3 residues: CASSPEQFYGYTF. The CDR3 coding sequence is TGTGCCAGCAGCCCCGAGCAGTTCTATGGCTACACCTTC.

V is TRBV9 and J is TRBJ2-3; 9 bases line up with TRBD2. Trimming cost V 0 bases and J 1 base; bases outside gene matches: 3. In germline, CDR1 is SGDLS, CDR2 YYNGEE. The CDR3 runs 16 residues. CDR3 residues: CASSVDQRGGTDTQYF. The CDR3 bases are TGTGCCAGCAGCGTAGACCAGCGGGGGGGCACAGATACGCAGTATTTT.

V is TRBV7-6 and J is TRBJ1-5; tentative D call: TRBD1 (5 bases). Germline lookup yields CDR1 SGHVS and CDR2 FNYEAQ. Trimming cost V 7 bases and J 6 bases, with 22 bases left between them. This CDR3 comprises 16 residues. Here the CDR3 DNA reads TGTGCCAGCACAAAAGGATGGGGGGGGTTAGGTCAGCCCCAGCATTTT. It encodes CASTKGWGGLGQPQHF.

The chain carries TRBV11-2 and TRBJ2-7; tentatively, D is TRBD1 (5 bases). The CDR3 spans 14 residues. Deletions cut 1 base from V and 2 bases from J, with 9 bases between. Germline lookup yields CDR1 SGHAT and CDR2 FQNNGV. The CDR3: CASSLAQGPYEQYF. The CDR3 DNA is TGTGCCAGCAGCTTAGCTCAGGGCCCCTACGAGCAGTACTTC.

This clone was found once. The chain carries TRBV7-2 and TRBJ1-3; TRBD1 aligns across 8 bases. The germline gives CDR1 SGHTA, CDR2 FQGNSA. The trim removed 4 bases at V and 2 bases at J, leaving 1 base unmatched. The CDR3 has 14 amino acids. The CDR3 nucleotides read TGTGCCAGCAGCTGGACAGGGCCTGGAAACACCATATATTTT. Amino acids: CASSWTGPGNTIYF.

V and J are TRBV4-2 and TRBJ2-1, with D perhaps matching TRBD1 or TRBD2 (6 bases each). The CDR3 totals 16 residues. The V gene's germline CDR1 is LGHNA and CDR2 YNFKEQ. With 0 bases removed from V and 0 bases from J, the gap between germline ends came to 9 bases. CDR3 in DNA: TGTGCCAGCAGCCAAGATGAGGGGGGCTCCTACAATGAGCAGTTCTTC. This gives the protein CASSQDEGGSYNEQFF.

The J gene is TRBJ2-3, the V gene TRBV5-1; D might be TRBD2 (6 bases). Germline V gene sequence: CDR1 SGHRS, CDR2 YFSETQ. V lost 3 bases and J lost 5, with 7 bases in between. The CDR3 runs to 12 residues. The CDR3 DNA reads TGCGCCAGCAGCTGGGACTTAGATACGCAGTATTTT. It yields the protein CASSWDLDTQYF. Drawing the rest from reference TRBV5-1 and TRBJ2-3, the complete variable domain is KAGVTQTPRYLIKTRGQQVTLSCSPISGHRSVSWYQQTPGQGLQFLFEYFSETQRNKGNFPGRFSGRQFSNSRSEMNVSTLELGDSALYLCASSWDLDTQYFGPGTRLTVL.

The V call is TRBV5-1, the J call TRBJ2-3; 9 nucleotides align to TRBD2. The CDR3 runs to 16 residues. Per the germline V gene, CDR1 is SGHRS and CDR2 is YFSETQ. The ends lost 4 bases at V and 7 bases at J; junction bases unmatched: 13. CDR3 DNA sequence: TGCGCCAGCAGCCCTAGTGCTAGCGGGGCGGGAAATACGCAGTATTTT. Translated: CASSPSASGAGNTQYF.

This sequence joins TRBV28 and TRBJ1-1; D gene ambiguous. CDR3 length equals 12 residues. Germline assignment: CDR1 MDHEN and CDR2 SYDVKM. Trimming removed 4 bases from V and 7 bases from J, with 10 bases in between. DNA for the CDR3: TGTGCCAGCAGTTACAACAGCTATGAAGCTTTCTTT. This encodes CASSYNSYEAFF.

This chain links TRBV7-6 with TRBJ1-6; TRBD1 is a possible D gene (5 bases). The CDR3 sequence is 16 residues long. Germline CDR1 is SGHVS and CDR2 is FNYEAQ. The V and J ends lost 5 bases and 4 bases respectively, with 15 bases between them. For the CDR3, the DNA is TGTGCCAGCAGCCCCCAGGCTGGGGGTTATAATTCACCCCTCCACTTT. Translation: CASSPQAGGYNSPLHF.

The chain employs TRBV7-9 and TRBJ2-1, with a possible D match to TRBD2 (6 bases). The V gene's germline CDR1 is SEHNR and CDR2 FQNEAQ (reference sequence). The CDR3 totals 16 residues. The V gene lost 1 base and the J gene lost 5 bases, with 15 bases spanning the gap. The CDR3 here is CASSLVRDSAHNEQFF. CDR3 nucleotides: TGTGCCAGCAGCTTAGTGAGGGACTCTGCCCACAATGAGCAGTTCTTC.

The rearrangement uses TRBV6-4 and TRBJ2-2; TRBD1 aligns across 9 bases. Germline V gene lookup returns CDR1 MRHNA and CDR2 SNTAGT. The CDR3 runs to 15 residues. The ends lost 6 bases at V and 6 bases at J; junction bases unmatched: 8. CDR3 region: CASRQDRGVPGELFF. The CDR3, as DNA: TGTGCCAGCAGACAGGACAGGGGTGTGCCCGGGGAGCTGTTTTTT.

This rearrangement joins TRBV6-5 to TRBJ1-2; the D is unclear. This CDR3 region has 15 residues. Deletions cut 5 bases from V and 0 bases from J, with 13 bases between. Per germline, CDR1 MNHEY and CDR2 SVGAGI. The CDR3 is CASSTGGKANYGYTF. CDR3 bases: TGTGCCAGCAGTACTGGCGGAAAAGCTAACTATGGCTACACCTTC.